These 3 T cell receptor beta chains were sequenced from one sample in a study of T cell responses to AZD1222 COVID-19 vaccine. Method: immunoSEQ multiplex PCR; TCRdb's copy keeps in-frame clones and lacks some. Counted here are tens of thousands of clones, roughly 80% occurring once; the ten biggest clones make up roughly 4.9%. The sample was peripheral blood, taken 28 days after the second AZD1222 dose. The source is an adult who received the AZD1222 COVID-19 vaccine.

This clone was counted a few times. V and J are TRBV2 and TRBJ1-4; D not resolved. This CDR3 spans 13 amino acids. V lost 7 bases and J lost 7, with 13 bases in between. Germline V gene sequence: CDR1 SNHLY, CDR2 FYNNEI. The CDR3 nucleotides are TGTGCCAGCAAGGGAAGGTTAGGTGAAAAACTGTTTTTT. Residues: CASKGRLGEKLFF.

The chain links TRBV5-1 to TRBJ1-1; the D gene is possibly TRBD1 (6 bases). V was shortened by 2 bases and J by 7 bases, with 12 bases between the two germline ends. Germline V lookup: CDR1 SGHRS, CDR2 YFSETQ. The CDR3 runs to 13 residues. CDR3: CASSFGGAGEAFF. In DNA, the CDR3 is TGCGCCAGCAGCTTCGGGGGCGCGGGTGAAGCTTTCTTT.

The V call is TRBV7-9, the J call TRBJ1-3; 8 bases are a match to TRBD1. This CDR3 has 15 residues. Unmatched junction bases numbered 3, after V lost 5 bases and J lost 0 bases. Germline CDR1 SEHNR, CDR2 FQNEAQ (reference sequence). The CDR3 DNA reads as TGTGCCAGCAGCCCCACAGGGGGCTCTGGAAACACCATATATTTT. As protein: CASSPTGGSGNTIYF.